A single sample gave rise to the 29 T cell receptor beta chains below, sequenced in a study of blood T cell repertoires in COVID-19. Only in-frame clones appear in the TCRdb table, and some are missing; sequencing was by immunoSEQ multiplex PCR. The sample carries around 86,000 clones, roughly 86% recorded once. The sequenced material came from peripheral blood. These receptors were taken from a human donor with acute or convalescent COVID-19. The donor label of this sample is uncertain.

The gene calls are TRBV6-5 and TRBJ2-1; 7 nucleotides line up with TRBD1. CDR1 is MNHEY, CDR2 SVGAGI, per germline. This CDR3 is built from 13 residues. The CDR3, as DNA: TGTGCTGGGGGACAGCGCTCCTACAATGAGCAGTTCTTC. Protein product: CAGGQRSYNEQFF.

The V gene is TRBV3-1 (or the pseudogene TRBV3-2), the J gene TRBJ2-2; no reliable D call. Trimming pared 8 bases from V and 0 bases from J, leaving 13 bases between. Germline V gives CDR1 LGHDT, CDR2 YNNKEL (reference sequence). This CDR3 spans 15 amino acids. This chain's CDR3 is CASLPGLSNTGELFF. In DNA form, the CDR3 reads TGTGCCAGCCTCCCCGGGTTGTCGAACACCGGGGAGCTGTTTTTT.

The chain links TRBV5-8 to TRBJ2-2; D might be TRBD1 (5 bases). Trimming removed 0 bases at V and 0 bases at J, with 6 bases between. This CDR3 is built from 15 residues. Germline CDR1 SGHTS, CDR2 YDEGEE. CDR3 sequence (DNA): TGTGCCAGCAGCTTGGACAGGACGAACACCGGGGAGCTGTTTTTT. It yields the protein CASSLDRTNTGELFF.

This clone was seen a few times. The gene calls are TRBV4-1 and TRBJ1-6, with 9 bases aligning to TRBD1. Germline V CDR1 and CDR2: MGHRA, YSYEKL. V dropped 4 bases and J dropped 7; count of bases not matched to a gene: 2. The CDR3 spans 14 residues. CDR3 coding DNA: TGCGCCAGCAGCCGGGACAGGGCGAATTCACCCCTCCACTTT. It is translated as CASSRDRANSPLHF.

The table lists this clone with a few counts. V gene TRBV19 combines with J gene TRBJ1-2; D uncertain. The V end was cut by 3 bases, the J end by 2 bases, with 13 bases between. CDR3 length: 15 residues. Per germline, CDR1 LNHDA and CDR2 SQIVND (reference sequence). The chain's CDR3 is CASSIWDTGNYGYTF. As DNA, the CDR3 is TGTGCCAGTAGTATCTGGGATACGGGAAACTATGGCTACACCTTC.

This CDR3 is CASSEGYYGSPLHF. The CDR3 DNA follows: TGTGCCAGCAGCGAGGGATACTACGGTTCACCCCTCCACTTT. The chain employs TRBV21-1 and TRBJ1-6. TRBV21-1 is given as a pseudogene. This CDR3 is built from 14 residues.

The V call is TRBV21-1, the J call TRBJ2-2; the DNA was not used to check the table's D call, TRBD2. TRBV21-1 corresponds to a pseudogene. The CDR3 runs to 15 residues. Here the CDR3 reads CASPSFLASTGELFF. In DNA, the CDR3 is TGTGCCAGTCCCTCTTTCCTAGCGAGCACCGGGGAGCTGTTTTTT.

This sequence joins TRBV5-1 and TRBJ2-5, with D perhaps TRBD1 (7 bases). Germline V gene data show CDR1 as SGHRS and CDR2 as YFSETQ. CDR3 size: 17 residues. V was pared by 0 bases and J by 4 bases, with 19 bases between. CDR3 bases: TGCGCCAGCAGCTTGGCGGGGACAGCCCCGGAGGGAGAGACCCAGTACTTC. This translates into CASSLAGTAPEGETQYF. Drawing the rest from reference TRBV5-1 and TRBJ2-5, the complete variable domain is KAGVTQTPRYLIKTRGQQVTLSCSPISGHRSVSWYQQTPGQGLQFLFEYFSETQRNKGNFPGRFSGRQFSNSRSEMNVSTLELGDSALYLCASSLAGTAPEGETQYFGPGTRLLVL.

This chain connects TRBV19 to TRBJ1-1; D not resolved. Per germline, CDR1 LNHDA and CDR2 SQIVND (reference sequence). The CDR3 runs to 13 residues. Trimming stripped 4 bases from V and 4 bases from J, with 10 bases between. The CDR3 spells CASSSSVPTEAFF. The CDR3 DNA is TGTGCCAGTAGTAGTTCGGTCCCCACTGAAGCTTTCTTT.

J is TRBJ2-3 and V is TRBV24-1, with 9 bases matching TRBD1. Germline V lookup: CDR1 KGHDR, CDR2 SFDVKD. V dropped 2 bases and J dropped 6; count of bases not matched to a gene: 2. The CDR3 runs to 14 residues. CDR3 protein: CATSDWTGVDTQYF. CDR3 DNA sequence: TGTGCCACCAGTGATTGGACAGGGGTGGATACGCAGTATTTT.

The chain employs TRBV27 and TRBJ2-3; 11 bases match TRBD2. V was clipped by 3 bases and J by 5 bases; unmatched bases: 7. This CDR3 is 16 amino acids long. From germline, CDR1 is MNHEY and CDR2 SMNVEV (reference sequence). CDR3 sequence (DNA): TGTGCCAGCAGTTTGGTAGCGGGGGGGCATGTAGATACGCAGTATTTT. It is translated as CASSLVAGGHVDTQYF.

This clone came up a few times. This chain uses TRBV4-3 with TRBJ1-5, with D maybe TRBD1 (5 bases). The CDR3 sequence is 15 residues long. Germline CDR1 LGHNA, CDR2 YSLEER. Trimming shortened V by 1 base and J by 4 bases, and 11 bases separated the two germline ends. In DNA form, the CDR3 reads TGCGCCAGCAGCCAAGGGAGGGGCGCGAATCAGCCCCAGCATTTT. Translation: CASSQGRGANQPQHF.

The rearrangement uses TRBV15 and TRBJ1-1; no firm D call. The CDR3 covers 16 residues. With 3 bases removed from V and 0 bases from J, the gap between germline ends came to 14 bases. Germline V gene lookup returns CDR1 LNHNV and CDR2 YYDKDF (reference sequence). CDR3 DNA sequence: TGTGCCACCAGCAGGGGCGGGCAAAAAATGAACACTGAAGCTTTCTTT. Translated: CATSRGGQKMNTEAFF. The full variable domain, with the rest looked up from reference TRBV15 and TRBJ1-1, is DAMVIQNPRYQVTQFGKPVTLSCSQTLNHNVMYWYQQKSSQAPKLLFHYYDKDFNNEADTPDNFQSRRPNTSFCFLDIRSPGLGDTAMYLCATSRGGQKMNTEAFFGQGTRLTVV.

The gene calls are TRBV7-9 and TRBJ1-1, with a weak D call TRBD1 (6 bases). With 1 base removed from V and 5 bases from J, the gap between germline ends came to 14 bases. This CDR3 contains 15 residues. CDR1 is SEHNR and CDR2 is FQNEAQ in the germline V gene (reference sequence). The CDR3 here is CASSLGGTPGTEAFF. CDR3 in DNA: TGTGCCAGCAGCTTAGGAGGGACACCGGGGACTGAAGCTTTCTTT.

The chain employs TRBV7-8 and TRBJ2-7, with 11 bases aligning to TRBD1. This CDR3 spans 13 amino acids. V dropped 5 bases and J dropped 8; count of bases not matched to a gene: 5. CDR1 and CDR2 from the germline V gene are SGHVS and FQNEAQ. CDR3 in amino acids: CASSPDRGRKQYF. CDR3 nucleotides: TGTGCCAGCAGCCCGGACAGGGGGCGGAAGCAGTACTTC.

This clone came up many times. V usage is TRBV18 and J usage is TRBJ2-7; TRBD1 agrees at 10 bases. Germline-derived CDR1 and CDR2 are KGHSH and LQKENI. The CDR3 consists of 15 residues. V lost 6 bases, J lost 6 bases, and 11 bases stayed unmatched. In nucleotides, the CDR3 is TGTGCCAGCTCTACCGGGAGGACAGGGGGATTCGAGCAGTACTTC. It specifies CASSTGRTGGFEQYF.

The V and J genes are TRBV11-3 and TRBJ2-7; TRBD1 is a possible D gene (6 bases). Per germline, CDR1 SGHNT and CDR2 YENEEA. The CDR3 extends over 14 amino acids. Trimming cost V 6 bases and J 0 bases, with 12 bases left between them. The CDR3 sequence: CASSPGQSSYEQYF. CDR3 DNA sequence: TGTGCCAGCAGTCCTGGACAGAGCTCCTACGAGCAGTACTTC.

This chain links TRBV24-1 with TRBJ2-5; D might be TRBD2 (6 bases). Trimming shortened V by 5 bases and J by 5 bases, and 14 bases separated the two germline ends. CDR1 is KGHDR, CDR2 SFDVKD, per germline. This CDR3 comprises 14 residues. The CDR3 spells CATSARRDRETQYF. CDR3 sequence (DNA): TGTGCCACCAGTGCGAGGAGGGATAGGGAGACCCAGTACTTC.

V and J are TRBV30 and TRBJ2-7; 8 nucleotides align to TRBD2. Germline lookup yields CDR1 GTSNPN and CDR2 SVGIG (reference sequence). The CDR3 has 13 amino acids. V gave up 1 base and J gave up 6 bases; unmatched junction bases: 5. The CDR3 DNA sequence: TGTGCCTGGAGTGCAGGACTAGCCCGCGAGCAGTACTTC. Residues: CAWSAGLAREQYF. The variable domain in full, completed from reference TRBV30 and TRBJ2-7, reads SQTIHQWPATLVQPVGSPLSLECTVEGTSNPNLYWYRQAAGRGLQLLFYSVGIGQISSEVPQNLSASRPQDRQFILSSKKLLLSDSGFYLCAWSAGLAREQYFGPGTRLTVT.

The rearrangement joins TRBV7-3 to TRBJ2-2, with TRBD1 matching over 7 bases. V shed 5 bases and J 1 base; nucleotides not matched to a gene: 4. CDR3 length equals 15 residues. Germline values: CDR1 SGHTA, CDR2 FQGTGA. Here the CDR3 DNA reads TGTGCCAGCAGCCCAGGGACAGTGAACACCGGGGAGCTGTTTTTT. Protein: CASSPGTVNTGELFF.

The chain has TRBV28 and TRBJ1-3; possibly TRBD1 for D (6 bases). Per germline, CDR1 MDHEN and CDR2 SYDVKM. V lost 11 bases and J lost 0, with 17 bases in between. This CDR3 spans 15 amino acids. CDR3 loop: CAGGGGVSSGNTIYF. The CDR3 DNA sequence: TGTGCCGGGGGCGGGGGCGTCTCCTCTGGAAACACCATATATTTT.

CDR3 DNA: TGCGCCAGCAGCTTGACGGGGTCCGGGGAGCTGTTTTTT. This codes for CASSLTGSGELFF. The V and J genes are TRBV5-1 and TRBJ2-2, with D perhaps matching TRBD2 (5 bases). Germline CDR1 SGHRS, CDR2 YFSETQ. This CDR3 has 13 residues. V lost 1 base, J lost 6 bases, and 7 bases lay in between.

This chain links TRBV9 with TRBJ2-1, with D maybe TRBD2 (6 bases). CDR1 is SGDLS, CDR2 YYNGEE, per germline. The CDR3 contains 14 residues. Trimming cost V 0 bases and J 8 bases, with 12 bases left between them. CDR3 loop: CASSVARASDEQFF. CDR3 sequence (DNA): TGTGCCAGCAGCGTAGCTCGGGCTAGCGATGAGCAGTTCTTC.

As regards this clone: The sample has other DNA sequences that encode this CDR3 too. The rearrangement links TRBV7-2 to TRBJ1-3, with a weak D call TRBD1 (5 bases). Per germline, CDR1 SGHTA and CDR2 FQGNSA. The CDR3 spans 17 residues. V was pared by 1 base and J by 4 bases, with 17 bases between. This CDR3 is CASSLGRDRLGGNTIYF. CDR3 DNA: TGTGCCAGCAGCTTAGGCAGGGACCGACTAGGCGGAAACACCATATATTTT.

This clone was counted between two and nine times. The chain carries TRBV5-4 and TRBJ1-4; D perhaps matches TRBD1 (5 bases). The CDR3 extends over 14 amino acids. Germline V CDR1 and CDR2: SGHNT, YYREEE (reference sequence). V was clipped by 3 bases and J by 6 bases, with 12 bases between them. CDR3 nucleotide sequence: TGTGCCAGCAGCTCACAGGCCACACATGAAAAACTGTTTTTT. Translation: CASSSQATHEKLFF.

The chain joins TRBV9 to TRBJ2-1; TRBD2 matches 8 bases. The junction had 18 bases not matched to a gene; V was cut back by 3 bases and J by 4 bases. This CDR3 has 19 residues. In germline, CDR1 is SGDLS, CDR2 YYNGEE. CDR3 nucleotide sequence: TGTGCCAGCAGCGCCAACCCCGGACTAACGGGGGGGCCATACAATGAGCAGTTCTTC. Amino acid sequence: CASSANPGLTGGPYNEQFF.

This clone is a singleton in its sample. Sequence at one end of the junction differs from germline and may be a read error. V usage is TRBV6-1 and J usage is TRBJ2-7; D remains ambiguous. Germline assignment: CDR1 MNHNS and CDR2 SASEGT. The CDR3 contains 10 residues. CDR3 sequence: CASSEVNKKF. CDR3 coding DNA: TGTGCCAGCAGTGAAGTTAACAAGAAATTC.

The chain joins TRBV9 to TRBJ1-5; possibly TRBD1 for D (6 bases). This CDR3 has 16 amino acids. Deletions cut 3 bases from V and 4 bases from J, with 17 bases between. Looked up from germline, CDR1 is SGDLS and CDR2 is YYNGEE. CDR3 bases: TGTGCCAGCAGCGATATATACAGGGCCGAAAATCAGCCCCAGCATTTT. Translated, it gives CASSDIYRAENQPQHF.

The V gene is TRBV28, the J gene TRBJ2-3; TRBD1 matches 7 bases. This CDR3 is built from 14 residues. In germline, CDR1 is MDHEN, CDR2 SYDVKM. Trimming cost V 6 bases and J 1 base; bases outside gene matches: 4. CDR3 nucleotide sequence: TGTGCCAGCAGGAGGGGGCGAGGCACAGATACGCAGTATTTT. Its protein product is CASRRGRGTDTQYF.